Listed below are T cell receptor beta chains from one sample, sequenced in a study of vaccination effects on CD4 cells after COVID-19. These TCRs' antigens remain unknown. Here immunoSEQ multiplex PCR was the method, and the copy in TCRdb shows in-frame clones only, minus some. The sample includes some 63,000 clones, 65% to 75% of them seen just once. The sequenced sample was CD4+ T cells from PBMCs cultured without peptide, obtained before COVID-19 vaccination. The origin of the receptors is a human donor who had a prior SARS-CoV-2 infection. Both conserved end residues are part of each CDR3. Each record gives: V gene, J gene, clone size, D gene, CDR3 DNA, CDR3 protein. D genes are given only for firm matches. Some rows mark clone size as missing; the rest say once, few, many or name a class of expanded clone.

V gene: TRBV5-1; J gene: TRBJ2-3; clone size: NA; D gene: NA; CDR3 DNA: TGCGCCAGCAGCCTTAGTGGGACAGATACGCAGTATTTT; CDR3 protein: CASSLSGTDTQYF
V gene: TRBV19; J gene: TRBJ2-3; clone size: NA; D gene: NA; CDR3 DNA: TGTGCCAGTAGTATGGGAAGATTTGGCCCCACAGATACGCAGTATTTT; CDR3 protein: CASSMGRFGPTDTQYF
V gene: TRBV4-1; J gene: TRBJ2-1; clone size: NA; D gene: TRBD2; CDR3 DNA: TGCGCCAGCAGCCAAGATGGCCGGGGATGGGGTTTTGGCGGGAGTTTTAGTGAGCAGTTCTTC; CDR3 protein: CASSQDGRGWGFGGSFSEQFF
V gene: TRBV7-3; J gene: TRBJ2-3; clone size: NA; D gene: TRBD2; CDR3 DNA: TGTGCCAGCAGCTTATTTAGTGGGGGGGTTAATACGCAGTATTTT; CDR3 protein: CASSLFSGGVNTQYF
V gene: TRBV7-9; J gene: TRBJ2-1; clone size: NA; D gene: TRBD2; CDR3 DNA: TGTGCCAGCAGCAGGCCCCCGGGACTAAAACCCTACAATGAGCAGTTCTTC; CDR3 protein: CASSRPPGLKPYNEQFF
V gene: TRBV25-1; J gene: TRBJ1-6; clone size: NA; D gene: NA; CDR3 DNA: TGTGCCAGCAGTGAATATACAGGGAATAATTCACCCCTCCACTTT; CDR3 protein: CASSEYTGNNSPLHF
V gene: TRBV7-3; J gene: TRBJ2-3; clone size: NA; D gene: NA; CDR3 DNA: TGTGCCAGCAGCTTAAATGGTGGTGATACGCAGTATTTT; CDR3 protein: CASSLNGGDTQYF
V gene: TRBV3-1/TRBV3-2; J gene: TRBJ2-7; clone size: NA; D gene: TRBD2; CDR3 DNA: TGTGCCAGCAGCCAAGAAAGGGGACTAGCGGGAGGGTCCTACGAGCAGTACTTC; CDR3 protein: CASSQERGLAGGSYEQYF
V gene: TRBV7-2; J gene: TRBJ2-3; clone size: NA; D gene: TRBD2; CDR3 DNA: TGTGCCAGCAGCTTATACCAACTAGCGCCAAGCACAGATACGCAGTATTTT; CDR3 protein: CASSLYQLAPSTDTQYF
V gene: TRBV6-5; J gene: TRBJ2-7; clone size: NA; D gene: NA; CDR3 DNA: TGTGCCAGCAGTTACTCTCCAGGGGCGGATAACGAGCAGTACTTC; CDR3 protein: CASSYSPGADNEQYF
V gene: TRBV7-2; J gene: TRBJ2-1; clone size: NA; D gene: NA; CDR3 DNA: TGTGCCAGCAGCTTAGGGGGGGCTTCCTACAATGAGCAGTTCTTC; CDR3 protein: CASSLGGASYNEQFF
V gene: TRBV5-1; J gene: TRBJ2-1; clone size: few; D gene: TRBD1; CDR3 DNA: TGCGCCAGCAGCTTGGAAGGGACAGGGCAGTTCTTC; CDR3 protein: CASSLEGTGQFF
V gene: TRBV20-1; J gene: TRBJ2-2; clone size: NA; D gene: NA; CDR3 DNA: TGCAGTGCTAGTCTCTCCACCGGGGAGCTGTTTTTT; CDR3 protein: CSASLSTGELFF
V gene: TRBV2; J gene: TRBJ2-3; clone size: NA; D gene: NA; CDR3 DNA: TGTGCCAGCAAGGCTAGTCCCTTTGGTACGCAGTATTTT; CDR3 protein: CASKASPFGTQYF
V gene: TRBV7-7; J gene: TRBJ2-1; clone size: NA; D gene: NA; CDR3 DNA: TGTGCTAGCAGCCGCGCCGGGACACAGAATGAGCAGTTCTTC; CDR3 protein: CASSRAGTQNEQFF
V gene: TRBV4-1; J gene: TRBJ2-7; clone size: NA; D gene: TRBD1; CDR3 DNA: TGCGCCAGCAGCCAAGATAGGGGGCCCAACGAGCAGTACTTC; CDR3 protein: CASSQDRGPNEQYF
V gene: TRBV7-3; J gene: TRBJ2-2; clone size: few; D gene: NA; CDR3 DNA: TGTGCCAGCAGCCCGGACAGTTTAACGAACACCGGGGAGCTGTTTTTT; CDR3 protein: CASSPDSLTNTGELFF
V gene: TRBV6-5; J gene: TRBJ1-6; clone size: NA; D gene: NA; CDR3 DNA: TGTGCCAGCAGAGACGAATTTGCTTCACCCCTCCACTTT; CDR3 protein: CASRDEFASPLHF
V gene: TRBV12-3/TRBV12-4; J gene: TRBJ1-6; clone size: NA; D gene: NA; CDR3 DNA: TGTGCCAGCAGTTTTGGGTTTAATTCACCCCTCCACTTT; CDR3 protein: CASSFGFNSPLHF
V gene: TRBV5-5; J gene: TRBJ2-1; clone size: once; D gene: TRBD1; CDR3 DNA: TGTGCCAGCAGCTTAGGGACAGGAGACAACAATGAGCAGTTCTTC; CDR3 protein: CASSLGTGDNNEQFF
V gene: TRBV2; J gene: TRBJ2-3; clone size: NA; D gene: NA; CDR3 DNA: TGTGCCAGAGATACGCAGTATTTT; CDR3 protein: CARDTQYF
V gene: TRBV3-1/TRBV3-2; J gene: TRBJ2-7; clone size: NA; D gene: NA; CDR3 DNA: TGTGCCAGCAGCCAAGCGTCCAGCTGGCCCTACGAGCAGTACTTC; CDR3 protein: CASSQASSWPYEQYF
V gene: TRBV5-1; J gene: TRBJ2-3; clone size: NA; D gene: NA; CDR3 DNA: TGCGCCAGCAGCTCGGCCCTTGGCACAGATACGCAGTATTTT; CDR3 protein: CASSSALGTDTQYF
V gene: TRBV4-3; J gene: TRBJ2-7; clone size: few; D gene: NA; CDR3 DNA: TGCGCCAGCAGCCAAGATCTCGGAAGGGGGTCCTACGAGCAGTACTTC; CDR3 protein: CASSQDLGRGSYEQYF
V gene: TRBV25-1; J gene: TRBJ2-5; clone size: NA; D gene: TRBD2; CDR3 DNA: TGTGCCAGCAGTGGGGGTTTAGCGGGGAACCAAGAGACCCAGTACTTC; CDR3 protein: CASSGGLAGNQETQYF
V gene: TRBV4-2; J gene: TRBJ2-5; clone size: once; D gene: TRBD2; CDR3 DNA: TGTGCCAGCAGCCAAGATCCGGCTAGCGGGAGACAGACCCAGTACTTC; CDR3 protein: CASSQDPASGRQTQYF
V gene: TRBV5-4; J gene: TRBJ1-2; clone size: NA; D gene: NA; CDR3 DNA: TGTGCCAGCAGCTTGGGATCGGGACTATACTATGGCTACACCTTC; CDR3 protein: CASSLGSGLYYGYTF
V gene: TRBV7-9; J gene: TRBJ2-3; clone size: NA; D gene: NA; CDR3 DNA: TGTGCCAGCAGCCCCGAGGGACTCGCGGATACGCAGTATTTT; CDR3 protein: CASSPEGLADTQYF
V gene: TRBV5-1; J gene: TRBJ2-5; clone size: NA; D gene: NA; CDR3 DNA: TGCGCCAGCAGCTTGGAACGGCGGGGGCCCCAAGAGACCCAGTACTTC; CDR3 protein: CASSLERRGPQETQYF
V gene: TRBV5-4; J gene: TRBJ2-1; clone size: NA; D gene: TRBD2; CDR3 DNA: TGTGCCAGCAGCTTGACTAGCGGGAGGGAGTATGAGCAGTTCTTC; CDR3 protein: CASSLTSGREYEQFF
V gene: TRBV30; J gene: TRBJ1-5; clone size: NA; D gene: NA; CDR3 DNA: TGTGCCTGGAGTGTTCGCGGGAGGAGGCAGCCCCAGCATTTT; CDR3 protein: CAWSVRGRRQPQHF
V gene: TRBV6-2/TRBV6-3; J gene: TRBJ2-1; clone size: once; D gene: NA; CDR3 DNA: TGTGCCAGCAGTTTCCCCTTACAGGGTATCGGACCAAACTCCTACAATGAGCAGTTCTTC; CDR3 protein: CASSFPLQGIGPNSYNEQFF
V gene: TRBV3-1/TRBV3-2; J gene: TRBJ2-5; clone size: NA; D gene: TRBD2; CDR3 DNA: TGTGCCAGCAGCCAACCCACTAGCGGGCCCCAAGAGACCCAGTACTTC; CDR3 protein: CASSQPTSGPQETQYF
V gene: TRBV6-5; J gene: TRBJ2-7; clone size: few; D gene: NA; CDR3 DNA: TGTGCCAGCAGTTACGGTGGCGGCCAGCCCTACGAGCAGTACTTC; CDR3 protein: CASSYGGGQPYEQYF
V gene: TRBV27; J gene: TRBJ2-7; clone size: NA; D gene: TRBD1; CDR3 DNA: TGTGCCAGCAGTTTATTGGGACAGGGACTCTACGAGCAGTACTTC; CDR3 protein: CASSLLGQGLYEQYF
V gene: TRBV7-2; J gene: TRBJ2-1; clone size: once; D gene: TRBD1; CDR3 DNA: TGTGCCAGCAGCTGGGGGACAGTCAATGAGCAGTTCTTC; CDR3 protein: CASSWGTVNEQFF
V gene: TRBV19; J gene: TRBJ2-5; clone size: NA; D gene: NA; CDR3 DNA: TGTGCCAGTAGTTTGGGACTTCAAGAGACCCAGTACTTC; CDR3 protein: CASSLGLQETQYF
V gene: TRBV18; J gene: TRBJ1-1; clone size: NA; D gene: NA; CDR3 DNA: TGTGCCAGCTCACCAGAGAGGGTTGTAGCTTTCTTT; CDR3 protein: CASSPERVVAFF
V gene: TRBV9; J gene: TRBJ1-1; clone size: NA; D gene: TRBD1; CDR3 DNA: TGTGCCAGCAGCCCCCGACAGGGGGCTACGAACACTGAAGCTTTCTTT; CDR3 protein: CASSPRQGATNTEAFF
V gene: TRBV10-3; J gene: TRBJ2-1; clone size: NA; D gene: TRBD2; CDR3 DNA: TGTGCCACCTCCGGGACTAGCGGGGGGAATGAGCAGTTCTTC; CDR3 protein: CATSGTSGGNEQFF
V gene: TRBV6-1; J gene: TRBJ2-5; clone size: once; D gene: TRBD1; CDR3 DNA: TGTGCCAGCAGTGAGGACAGGGTGAGGGAGACCCAGTACTTC; CDR3 protein: CASSEDRVRETQYF
V gene: TRBV15; J gene: TRBJ2-2; clone size: NA; D gene: NA; CDR3 DNA: TGTGCCACCAGCAGAGGTCCAGGGGCAACCGGGGAGCTGTTTTTT; CDR3 protein: CATSRGPGATGELFF
V gene: TRBV23-1; J gene: TRBJ1-1; clone size: NA; D gene: NA; CDR3 DNA: TGCGCCAGCAGTCAATCGCCGTCGGGGGGCGGGCGGGACACTGAAGCTTTCTTT; CDR3 protein: CASSQSPSGGGRDTEAFF
V gene: TRBV3-1/TRBV3-2; J gene: TRBJ2-7; clone size: few; D gene: TRBD1; CDR3 DNA: TGTGCCAGCGCGGTTGACAGGGAACAAATGCAGTACTTC; CDR3 protein: CASAVDREQMQYF
V gene: TRBV19; J gene: TRBJ2-3; clone size: NA; D gene: NA; CDR3 DNA: TGTGCCAGTAGTATAGGGCGGGCGAGCACAGATACGCAGTATTTT; CDR3 protein: CASSIGRASTDTQYF
V gene: TRBV12-5; J gene: TRBJ1-3; clone size: few; D gene: TRBD1; CDR3 DNA: TGTGCTAGTGGTTTGGCCGGGACAGGGGTTGGAAACACCATATATTTT; CDR3 protein: CASGLAGTGVGNTIYF
V gene: TRBV4-3; J gene: TRBJ2-3; clone size: NA; D gene: NA; CDR3 DNA: TGCGCCAGCAGCCAAGAAATCAGCACAGATACGCAGTATTTT; CDR3 protein: CASSQEISTDTQYF
V gene: TRBV9; J gene: TRBJ2-3; clone size: NA; D gene: TRBD2; CDR3 DNA: TGTGCCAGCAGCGTAGAGGCGGGAGTCCCACCAGATACGCAGTATTTT; CDR3 protein: CASSVEAGVPPDTQYF
V gene: TRBV7-2; J gene: TRBJ1-1; clone size: NA; D gene: NA; CDR3 DNA: TGTGCCAGCAGCTTATGGGTTGGGAGCACTGAAGCTTTCTTT; CDR3 protein: CASSLWVGSTEAFF
V gene: TRBV4-2; J gene: TRBJ2-1; clone size: NA; D gene: TRBD2; CDR3 DNA: TGTGCCAGCAGCCCTGGGACTAGCGGGGCGAACAATGAGCAGTTCTTC; CDR3 protein: CASSPGTSGANNEQFF
V gene: TRBV7-3; J gene: TRBJ2-1; clone size: NA; D gene: NA; CDR3 DNA: TGTGCCAGCAGCTTAAATCAGGACAATGAGCAGTTCTTC; CDR3 protein: CASSLNQDNEQFF
V gene: TRBV27; J gene: TRBJ2-2; clone size: NA; D gene: TRBD2; CDR3 DNA: TGTGCCAGCAGGCGGGGACTAGCGGGAGGGATCACCGGGGAGCTGTTTTTT; CDR3 protein: CASRRGLAGGITGELFF
V gene: TRBV2; J gene: TRBJ2-5; clone size: NA; D gene: TRBD2; CDR3 DNA: TGTGCCAGCAGTGAAACCCAGCGGGGGGCCATCCAAGAGACCCAGTACTTC; CDR3 protein: CASSETQRGAIQETQYF